This T cell receptor beta chain was identified in a study of PD-1 blockade in mismatch repair-deficient tumors. At the level of the study: Enrolled about 2012-2016, patients had progressing, pretreated mismatch repair-deficient cancers of over nine types.

TCR sequencing covered a few patients who responded to pembrolizumab. The data were produced by immunoSEQ multiplex PCR, yet TCRdb's version contains in-frame clones alone and is incomplete. The table records some 97,000 clones, 82% of them present only once. As regards this clone: Its antigen remains unidentified.

Study-level findings and limits: Rapid post-treatment expansion, then contraction, generally preceding radiologic response, marked tumor-resident clones.

The CDR3 length is 14 residues. The V and J ends lost 0 bases and 4 bases respectively, with 7 bases between them. The V gene's germline CDR1 is SGHAT and CDR2 FQDESV (reference sequence). The sample was peripheral blood, taken around 8 months after starting pembrolizumab. The V gene is TRBV11-1, the J gene TRBJ2-1; D gene uncertain. The receptor was derived from an adult with mismatch repair-deficient cancer. The CDR3 loop reads CASSLALEYNEQFF. DNA of the CDR3: TGTGCCAGCAGCTTAGCGCTGGAGTACAATGAGCAGTTCTTC.